Presented here are 12 T cell receptor beta chains from one specimen sequenced in a study of blood T cells in healthy people across ages. The second PCR ran roughly 7 to 12 cycles with a sample-barcoded 5' primer and J-beta primers. Via MiXCR, TCRdb re-called the 5' RACE reads, giving one row per CDR3 protein. The table records about 1.5 million distinct CDR3 sequences, around two fifths of them present only once. The sequenced sample consisted of blood. The receptors come from a young woman in good health.

This clonotype was picked up a small number of times. This chain connects TRBV14 to TRBJ1-6; D remains unclear. V gave up 1 base and J gave up 7 bases, with 17 bases separating them. This CDR3 region has 17 residues. Looked up from germline, CDR1 is SGHDN and CDR2 is FVKESK. This CDR3 reads CASSQVTGGQINSPLHF. In DNA, the CDR3 is TGTGCCAGCAGCCAAGTCACCGGAGGGCAGATAAATTCACCCCTCCACTTT.

This clonotype has only a few counts. This chain joins TRBV12-3 or TRBV12-4 and TRBJ2-2, with TRBD2 as a possible D gene (7 bases). The CDR3 is made up of 15 amino acids. Trimming cost V 6 bases and J 4 bases, with 15 bases left between them. CDR3: CASRPSGGPTGELFF. The CDR3 DNA follows: TGTGCCAGCAGACCGTCGGGGGGCCCCACCGGGGAGCTGTTTTTT.

There are many counts of this clonotype. The DNA of the CDR3 is TGCGCCAGCAGCTTGGCCGGTAGCGGGTCCTACGAGCAGTACTTC. Its protein is CASSLAGSGSYEQYF. The rearrangement links TRBV5-1 to TRBJ2-7; 7 nucleotides match TRBD2. V trimming: 0 bases; J trimming: 1 base; junction bases outside the gene matches: 4. CDR3 length: 15 amino acids. From germline, CDR1 is SGHRS and CDR2 YFSETQ.

Of note for this clonotype: The junction and the germline gene differ at one end; a read error may be behind it. The gene calls are TRBV5-1 and TRBJ1-2, with TRBD1 matching 9 bases. The CDR3 is made up of 21 amino acids. CDR1 is SGHRS and CDR2 is YFSETQ in the germline V gene. CDR3: CASTLEPPRSRTGENNYGYTF. Here the CDR3 DNA reads TGCGCCAGCACCTTGGAGCCCCCCCGGTCTCGGACAGGGGAAAATAACTATGGCTACACCTTC.

V and J are TRBV19 and TRBJ2-1; 9 positions agree with TRBD2. In germline, CDR1 is LNHDA, CDR2 SQIVND (reference sequence). The length of the CDR3 is 14 residues. Trimming removed 9 bases from V and 6 bases from J; junction bases left unmatched: 9. The DNA for the CDR3 is TGTGCCAGCCAGAGACTAGCGGCCACCAATGAGCAGTTCTTC. It translates to CASQRLAATNEQFF. The whole variable domain, filled in from reference TRBV19 and TRBJ2-1, reads DGGITQSPKYLFRKEGQNVTLSCEQNLNHDAMYWYRQDPGQGLRLIYYSQIVNDFQKGDIAEGYSVSREKKESFPLTVTSAQKNPTAFYLCASQRLAATNEQFFGPGTRLTVL.

This clonotype was counted only a few times. The J gene is TRBJ2-1, the V gene TRBV2, with 7 bases identical to TRBD2. J was trimmed by 6 bases and V by 6 bases; bases with no gene match: 5. CDR1 is SNHLY and CDR2 is FYNNEI in the germline V gene. This CDR3 is 13 amino acids long. CDR3 sequence: CASRGGVGNEQFF. In DNA form, the CDR3 reads TGTGCCAGCAGGGGGGGGGTCGGCAATGAGCAGTTCTTC.

This clonotype was found a few times. The V call is TRBV13, the J call TRBJ2-4; D not certain. The DNA end lines up better with TRBJ2-7; the J call may be wrong. The germline gives CDR1 PRHDT, CDR2 FYEKMQ (reference sequence). The CDR3 has 14 amino acids. CDR3 protein: CASSSPKKRYEQYF. The CDR3, as DNA: TGTGCCAGCAGCTCCCCCAAGAAACGGTACGAGCAGTACTTC.

This clonotype was seen more than once but under ten times. J is TRBJ2-7 and V is TRBV4-1; 7 bases are shared with TRBD2. Germline V CDR1 and CDR2: MGHRA, YSYEKL. V dropped 2 bases and J dropped 5; count of bases not matched to a gene: 9. The length of the CDR3 is 15 residues. For the CDR3, the DNA is TGCGCCAGCAGCCAAATCGGTCGGGGAGGGGACGAGCAGTACTTC. Its protein product is CASSQIGRGGDEQYF.

Points on this clonotype: Since a much larger clone is just one base distant, this may be a read error. The chain uses TRBV7-2 and TRBJ2-7; D might be TRBD1 (7 bases). CDR3 length: 13 residues. V shed 7 bases and J shed 1 base, with 11 bases lying between them. Germline assignment: CDR1 SGHTA and CDR2 FQGNSA. CDR3 amino acids: CASNGGQSYEQYF. The CDR3 DNA follows: TGTGCCAGCAACGGGGGACAGTCCTACGAGCAGTACTTC. Filled out from reference TRBV7-2 and TRBJ2-7, the complete variable domain reads GAGVSQSPSNKVTEKGKDVELRCDPISGHTALYWYRQSLGQGLEFLIYFQGNSAPDKSGLPSDRFSAERTGGSVSTLTIQRTQQEDSAVYLCASNGGQSYEQYFGPGTRLTVT.

The chain has TRBV18 and TRBJ2-7; TRBD1 matches 11 bases. CDR3 length: 15 amino acids. Germline lookup yields CDR1 KGHSH and CDR2 LQKENI. Trimming cost V 5 bases and J 4 bases; bases outside gene matches: 7. The CDR3 nucleotides are TGTGCCAGCTCATCAGGGACAGGGGGGAGGTACGAGCAGTACTTC. Protein product: CASSSGTGGRYEQYF.

This chain joins TRBV7-6 and TRBJ2-3, with 7 bases fitting TRBD2. V shed 2 bases, J shed 3 bases, and the junction held 11 bases outside the gene matches. The length of the CDR3 is 17 residues. Germline V gene sequence: CDR1 SGHVS, CDR2 FNYEAQ. The CDR3 region is CASSLKGRAGSTDTQYF. Here the CDR3 DNA reads TGTGCCAGCAGCTTAAAGGGGAGAGCGGGGTCTACAGATACGCAGTATTTT.

J is TRBJ1-1 and V is TRBV24-1; a possible D gene is TRBD1 (6 bases). This CDR3 is 13 amino acids long. V was cut by 7 bases and J by 6 bases, with 14 bases left in between. Germline-derived CDR1 and CDR2 are KGHDR and SFDVKD. CDR3 sequence: CATRGEDSPEAFF. The CDR3 nucleotides are TGTGCCACCAGGGGAGAGGACAGCCCTGAAGCTTTCTTT.